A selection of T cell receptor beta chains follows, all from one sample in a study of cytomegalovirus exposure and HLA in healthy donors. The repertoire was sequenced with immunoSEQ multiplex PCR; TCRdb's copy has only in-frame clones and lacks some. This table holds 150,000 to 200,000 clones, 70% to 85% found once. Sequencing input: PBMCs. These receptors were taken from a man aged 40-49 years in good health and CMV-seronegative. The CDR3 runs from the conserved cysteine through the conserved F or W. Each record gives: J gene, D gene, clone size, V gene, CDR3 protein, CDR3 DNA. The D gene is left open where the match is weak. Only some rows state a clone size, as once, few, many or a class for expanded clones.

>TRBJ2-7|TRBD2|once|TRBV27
CATAPWEGTYEQYF
TGTGCCACCGCCCCTTGGGAGGGGACCTACGAGCAGTACTTC
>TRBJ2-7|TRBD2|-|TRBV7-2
CASSRLVRPSGRAGNEQYF
TGTGCCAGCAGCCGATTAGTGAGGCCCAGCGGGAGGGCCGGCAACGAGCAGTACTTC
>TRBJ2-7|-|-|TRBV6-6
CASSYSFAGREQYF
TGTGCCAGCAGTTACTCGTTTGCGGGTCGCGAGCAGTACTTC
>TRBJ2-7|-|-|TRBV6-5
CASQSLGLQHEQYF
TGTGCCAGTCAGTCCTTAGGACTGCAACACGAGCAGTACTTC
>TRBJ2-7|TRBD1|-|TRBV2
CASGTEAWGQYF
TGTGCCAGCGGGACAGAAGCATGGGGCCAGTACTTC
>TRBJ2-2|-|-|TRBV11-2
CASSARGGTGELFF
TGTGCCAGCAGCGCAAGGGGGGGCACCGGGGAGCTGTTTTTT
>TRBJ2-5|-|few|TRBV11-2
CASSITSGTQYF
TGTGCCAGCAGCATTACCAGCGGGACCCAGTACTTC
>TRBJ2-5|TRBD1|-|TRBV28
CASSLAGTGGVETQYF
TGTGCCAGCAGCTTAGCCGGTACAGGGGGCGTAGAGACCCAGTACTTC
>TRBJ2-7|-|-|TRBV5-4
CASSNQLDEQYF
TGTGCCAGCAGCAACCAACTAGACGAGCAGTACTTC
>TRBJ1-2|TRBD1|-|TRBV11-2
CASSFTDRAGGYTF
TGTGCCAGCAGCTTTACCGACAGGGCCGGGGGCTACACCTTC
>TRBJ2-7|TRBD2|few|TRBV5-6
CASSSGLAGGPFPEQYF
TGTGCCAGCAGCTCAGGACTAGCGGGAGGGCCATTTCCCGAGCAGTACTTC
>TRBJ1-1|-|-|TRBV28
CASRQPALGTEAFF
TGTGCCAGCAGACAACCGGCCCTCGGGACTGAAGCTTTCTTT
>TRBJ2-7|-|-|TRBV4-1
CASSQSGSYEQYF
TGCGCCAGCAGCCAATCCGGGTCCTACGAGCAGTACTTC
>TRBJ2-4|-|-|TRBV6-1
CASSAQNSQYF
TGTGCCAGCAGTGCTCAGAACAGTCAGTACTTC
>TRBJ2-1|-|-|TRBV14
CASSQDPIPSSYNEQFF
TGTGCCAGCAGCCAAGATCCGATTCCGAGCTCCTACAATGAGCAGTTCTTC
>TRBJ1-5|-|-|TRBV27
CASSLWRGGDQPQHF
TGTGCCAGCAGTTTATGGAGGGGGGGCGATCAGCCCCAGCATTTT
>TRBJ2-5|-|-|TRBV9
CASTPGGTFSETQYF
TGTGCCAGCACCCCCGGGGGAACGTTCTCAGAGACCCAGTACTTC
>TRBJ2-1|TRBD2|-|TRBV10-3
CAISNPGGGYNEQFF
TGTGCCATCAGTAACCCGGGAGGGGGCTACAATGAGCAGTTCTTC
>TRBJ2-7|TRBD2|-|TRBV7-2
CAGSRTSGRASVYEQYF
TGTGCCGGCAGCCGGACTAGCGGGAGGGCATCCGTCTACGAGCAGTACTTC
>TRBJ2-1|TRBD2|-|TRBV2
CASSEWATSGTYNEQFF
TGTGCCAGCAGTGAATGGGCGACTAGCGGGACTTACAATGAGCAGTTCTTC
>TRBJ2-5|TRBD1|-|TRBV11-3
CASSSETGGRETQYF
TGTGCCAGCAGCTCAGAGACAGGGGGAAGAGAGACCCAGTACTTC
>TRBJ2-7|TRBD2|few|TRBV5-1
CASSPLGGEQYF
TGCGCCAGCAGCCCCTTGGGGGGGGAGCAGTACTTC
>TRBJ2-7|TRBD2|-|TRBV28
CASSRHSGTSHEQYF
TGTGCCAGCAGCCGCCATTCCGGGACTAGCCACGAGCAGTACTTC
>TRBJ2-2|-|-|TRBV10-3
CAIKWGQNTGELFF
TGTGCCATCAAATGGGGGCAGAACACCGGGGAGCTGTTTTTT
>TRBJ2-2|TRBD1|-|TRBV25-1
CASRGTAVLTGELFF
TGTGCCAGCAGGGGGACAGCAGTGCTCACCGGGGAGCTGTTTTTT
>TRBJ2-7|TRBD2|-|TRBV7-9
CASSLLTSVHF
TGTGCCAGCAGCTTATTGACTAGCGTTCACTTC
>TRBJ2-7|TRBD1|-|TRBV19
CASSTRGWDEQYF
TGTGCCAGTAGTACCAGGGGGTGGGACGAGCAGTACTTC
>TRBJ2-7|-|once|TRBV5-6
CASSRTGSSYEQYF
TGTGCCAGCAGCCGGACGGGGAGCTCCTACGAGCAGTACTTC
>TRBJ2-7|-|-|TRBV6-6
CASSSGDRTYEQYF
TGTGCCAGCAGTTCCGGAGACAGAACCTACGAGCAGTACTTC
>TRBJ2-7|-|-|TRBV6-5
CASSEVDYEQYF
TGTGCCAGCAGTGAAGTAGACTACGAGCAGTACTTC
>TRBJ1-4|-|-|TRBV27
CASYYRLTTTNEKLFF
TGTGCCAGTTATTATAGGCTGACAACAACTAATGAAAAACTGTTTTTT